The clone carrying this TCR beta chain was observed a few times. Germline assignment: CDR1 MGHRA and CDR2 YSYEKL. The length of the CDR3 is 19 residues. The V and J ends lost 3 bases and 1 base, in that order; junction bases with no gene match: 17. The data originate from a study of regulatory T cells in long-lasting Graves disease. Regarding time point: newly diagnosed GD, antithyroid drugs for less than 3 months. PBMC-extracted RNA yielded the TCR library. It was American Thyroid Association guidelines that determined Graves' disease diagnosis. Investigators prepared the TCR beta libraries by applying iRepertoire HTBI primers and Arm-PCR of CDR3 regions. From the multiplex PCR reads, TCRdb called clonotypes with MiXCR, one entry per CDR3 protein. The sample includes about 370,000 distinct CDR3 sequences, 15% of them seen just once.

The material sequenced was peripheral blood mononuclear cells (PBMCs), taken at new diagnosis, from a patient treated with antithyroid drugs. The chain employs TRBV4-1 and TRBJ1-2; 7 nucleotides match TRBD1. This clonotype originated in a female donor with Graves disease. CDR3 amino acids: CASSQLQGISLGGNYGYTF. CDR3 bases: TGCGCCAGCAGCCAGTTACAGGGGATCTCTTTAGGGGGTAACTATGGCTACACCTTC.